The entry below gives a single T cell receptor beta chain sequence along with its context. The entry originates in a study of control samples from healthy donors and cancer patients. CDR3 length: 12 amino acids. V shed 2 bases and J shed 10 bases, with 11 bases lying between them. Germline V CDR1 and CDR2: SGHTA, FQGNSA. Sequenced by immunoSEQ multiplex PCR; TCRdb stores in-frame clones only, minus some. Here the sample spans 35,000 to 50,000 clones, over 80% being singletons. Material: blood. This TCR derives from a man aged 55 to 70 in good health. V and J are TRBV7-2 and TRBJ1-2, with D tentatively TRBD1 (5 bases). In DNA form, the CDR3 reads TGTGCCAGCAGCTTAAGCAGGGCCTTCTACACCTTC. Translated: CASSLSRAFYTF.